This T cell receptor (beta chain) was captured by sequencing in a study of post-analysis software for immune sequencing data. Broader study findings: There was significantly lower normalized Chao1 diversity in multiple sclerosis patients than in controls.

Turning to this clonotype: Antigen unknown.

Libraries were made from TCR beta cDNA, and they carried unique molecular identifiers. Input amounts of about 0.95 to 11 million T cells were used. These gave roughly 0.5 million cDNA molecules, so each molecule approximated one T cell. TCRdb re-derived calls from the PCR reads in MiXCR, one entry per CDR3 protein. The sample consists of about 820,000 distinct CDR3 sequences, about 57% of them appearing once. This TCR was recovered from a girl between 5 and 17 years old with multiple sclerosis. Sequencing was performed on blood.

The CDR3 reads CASSQEARDSYEQYF. The CDR3 nucleotides are TGTGCCAGCAGCCAAGAAGCCAGGGATTCCTACGAGCAGTACTTC. This chain connects TRBV3-1 to TRBJ2-7; D is perhaps TRBD1 (5 bases). The V gene's germline CDR1 is LGHDT and CDR2 YNNKEL (reference sequence). This CDR3 region has 15 residues. V gave up 0 bases and J gave up 1 base, with 10 bases separating them.